The 28 T cell receptor beta chains below all came from one sample that was sequenced in a study of T cells in Graves' hyperthyroidism and ophthalmopathy. TCR beta CDR3 sequences were amplified from RNA transcripts. The TCR CDR3 was amplified in a first-round RT-PCR using the HTBI primer set. TCRdb called the multiplex PCR reads again in MiXCR, with one record for every CDR3 protein. The data contain around 760,000 distinct CDR3 sequences, under 45% of them singletons. Sequenced material: blood. The receptors stem from a woman aged 35 to 49 with Graves' hyperthyroidism.

This clonotype was recorded only once. A junction end diverges from the germline sequence, so it may reflect a read error. The gene calls are TRBV6-2 or TRBV6-3 and TRBJ2-7; D might be TRBD2 (6 bases). This CDR3 has 13 residues. Germline assignment: CDR1 MNHEY and CDR2 SVGEGT. The CDR3 nucleotides read TGTGCCAGCAGTTGGGGGGATCTTTACGAGCAGCACTTC. Translation gives CASSWGDLYEQHF.

The genes are TRBV20-1 and TRBJ2-1, with D possibly matching TRBD2 (5 bases). The V and J ends lost 4 bases and 4 bases respectively, with 14 bases between them. Per the germline V gene, CDR1 is DFQATT and CDR2 is SNEGSKA (reference sequence). The CDR3 has 14 amino acids. Written as DNA, the CDR3 is TGCAGTGCTATACATTGGAGGAAGTACAATGAGCAGTTCTTC. Translation gives CSAIHWRKYNEQFF.

The chain joins TRBV7-9 to TRBJ1-1; D is undetermined. This CDR3 has 13 residues. The germline gives CDR1 SEHNR, CDR2 FQNEAQ (reference sequence). The ends were cut back, 2 bases at V and 7 bases at J, with 11 bases in the middle. CDR3 loop: CASSLWGSNEAFF. For the CDR3, the DNA is TGTGCCAGCAGCTTATGGGGATCTAATGAAGCTTTCTTT.

Concerning this clonotype: A much bigger clone sits one base away, suggesting this may be a read error. The CDR3 DNA reads TGTGCCAGCAGCTTATCGATTAGCGAGGGTGTGGAGACCCAGTACTTC. This codes for CASSLSISEGVETQYF. The rearrangement links TRBV11-2 to TRBJ2-5; D possibly corresponds to TRBD2 (5 bases). CDR1 and CDR2 (germline): SGHAT, FQNNGV. The CDR3 loop spans 16 amino acids. V was clipped by 2 bases and J by 5 bases, with 18 bases between them.

In its sample, this clonotype was seen a few times. CDR3 in DNA: TGTGCCAGCAGCTTATCCGGACAGCTCCAAGAGACCCAGTACTTC. Amino acid sequence: CASSLSGQLQETQYF. The chain combines TRBV7-2 with TRBJ2-5; tentative D call: TRBD1 (6 bases). Looked up from germline, CDR1 is SGHTA and CDR2 is FQGNSA. Trimming stripped 2 bases from V and 1 base from J, with 11 bases between. The CDR3 contains 15 residues.

This clonotype was counted between two and nine times. The chain links TRBV5-1 to TRBJ2-2; D not certain. Germline V gene sequence: CDR1 SGHRS, CDR2 YFSETQ. This CDR3 comprises 16 residues. V was clipped by 0 bases and J by 5 bases, with 14 bases between them. CDR3: CASSLEAGPTTGELFF. In DNA form, the CDR3 reads TGCGCCAGCAGCTTGGAAGCAGGACCAACTACCGGGGAGCTGTTTTTT.

The chain recombines TRBV10-3 with TRBJ1-4; no reliable D call. V was shortened by 8 bases and J by 0 bases, with 7 bases between the two germline ends. CDR1 ENHRY and CDR2 SYGVKD come from the germline V gene. This CDR3 has 13 amino acids. The CDR3 reads CAIGRATNEKLFF. As DNA, the CDR3 is TGTGCCATCGGAAGGGCAACTAATGAAAAACTGTTTTTT.

A few counts support this clonotype. The chain couples TRBV6-5 to TRBJ1-1; TRBD1 might be the D (6 bases). Trimming cost V 2 bases and J 7 bases, with 11 bases left between them. This CDR3 is 13 amino acids long. Germline CDR1 MNHEY, CDR2 SVGAGI. This CDR3 is CASSYPVRGEAFF. For the CDR3, the DNA is TGTGCCAGCAGTTACCCGGTCAGGGGTGAAGCTTTCTTT.

This clonotype was seen at least ten times. The J gene is TRBJ1-5, the V gene TRBV14; possible D gene TRBD1, 6 bases. Trimming stripped 1 base from V and 3 bases from J, with 13 bases between. The germline gives CDR1 SGHDN, CDR2 FVKESK. This CDR3 spans 16 amino acids. In nucleotides, the CDR3 is TGTGCCAGCAGCCAAGTAGGCAGGGGAGCCAATCAGCCCCAGCATTTT. This gives the protein CASSQVGRGANQPQHF. The whole variable domain, remainder taken from reference TRBV14 and TRBJ1-5, is EAGVTQFPSHSVIEKGQTVTLRCDPISGHDNLYWYRRVMGKEIKFLLHFVKESKQDESGMPNNRFLAERTGGTYSTLKVQPAELEDSGVYFCASSQVGRGANQPQHFGDGTRLSIL.

The DNA for the CDR3 is TGTGCCAGCAGCCAAGATCCGGGGCCGTTGCGTGAAAAACTGTTTTTT. Protein sequence: CASSQDPGPLREKLFF. The rearrangement links TRBV4-2 to TRBJ1-4; D may be TRBD1 (5 bases). Germline V gene sequence: CDR1 LGHNA, CDR2 YNFKEQ. There are 16 residues in the CDR3. V lost 0 bases and J 7 bases, leaving 15 bases between the germline ends.

In regard to this clonotype: A much more abundant neighbour one base away suggests this may be a read error. This CDR3 fails to terminate in the conserved phenylalanine or tryptophan, so it likely reflects a read error. The V and J genes are TRBV6-1 and TRBJ1-5, with D hard to call. The CDR3 consists of 11 residues. CDR1 MNHNS and CDR2 SASEGT come from the germline V gene. Deletions cut 3 bases from V and 7 bases from J, with 4 bases between. The CDR3: CASSDGQPQHS. CDR3 DNA sequence: TGTGCCAGCAGTGACGGACAGCCCCAGCATTCT.

This clonotype turned up a few times. V usage is TRBV27 and J usage is TRBJ2-7; TRBD2 aligns across 9 bases. Germline assignment: CDR1 MNHEY and CDR2 SMNVEV (reference sequence). With V trimmed by 5 bases and J by 13 bases, 9 bases remained unmatched. There are 12 residues in the CDR3. The CDR3 region is CASSPTSGLSYF. DNA for the CDR3: TGTGCCAGCAGTCCGACTAGCGGCCTTTCTTACTTC.

V is TRBV5-4 and J is TRBJ2-6, with D possibly being TRBD1 (5 bases). This CDR3 has 16 residues. Germline CDR1 SGHNT, CDR2 YYREEE (reference sequence). V lost 3 bases and J 2 bases, leaving 12 bases between the germline ends. CDR3 in DNA: TGTGCCAGCAGCTCCTGGAAGGGGCCTGGGGCCAACGTCCTGACTTTC. It encodes CASSSWKGPGANVLTF. Filled out from reference TRBV5-4 and TRBJ2-6, the complete variable domain reads ETGVTQSPTHLIKTRGQQVTLRCSSQSGHNTVSWYQQALGQGPQFIFQYYREEENGRGNFPPRFSGLQFPNYSSELNVNALELDDSALYLCASSSWKGPGANVLTFGAGSRLTVL.

This chain uses TRBV5-1 with TRBJ1-1; 9 nucleotides agree with TRBD1. Germline V CDR1 and CDR2: SGHRS, YFSETQ. The junction had 13 bases not matched to a gene; V was cut back by 5 bases and J by 5 bases. The CDR3 loop spans 16 amino acids. Here the CDR3 DNA reads TGCGCCAGCAGTTTATCGACAGACAGGGGGAGTACTGAAGCTTTCTTT. As protein: CASSLSTDRGSTEAFF.

This clonotype was seen only a few times. V usage is TRBV5-1 and J usage is TRBJ2-5; D unclear. The germline CDR1 and CDR2 sequences are SGHRS and YFSETQ. Between the trimmed V and J ends, which lost 5 bases and 5 bases, there was a span of 16 bases. The CDR3 runs to 14 residues. The CDR3 is CASRMIDAWETQYF. The CDR3 DNA reads TGCGCCAGCAGAATGATCGATGCTTGGGAGACCCAGTACTTC. Full variable domain (rest looked up from reference TRBV5-1 and TRBJ2-5): KAGVTQTPRYLIKTRGQQVTLSCSPISGHRSVSWYQQTPGQGLQFLFEYFSETQRNKGNFPGRFSGRQFSNSRSEMNVSTLELGDSALYLCASRMIDAWETQYFGPGTRLLVL.

In its sample, this clonotype was seen a few times. This rearrangement joins TRBV6-2 or TRBV6-3 to TRBJ1-5, with no clear D. Germline CDR1 reads MNHEY; CDR2 reads SVGEGT. This CDR3 region has 14 residues. V dropped 8 bases and J dropped 0 bases, with 11 bases sitting between them. CDR3 DNA sequence: TGTGCCAGCCGAGGCCAGTATAGCAATCAGCCCCAGCATTTT. Translation gives CASRGQYSNQPQHF.

The V gene is TRBV7-2, the J gene TRBJ2-7; 9 bases align to TRBD2. This CDR3 has 16 residues. The V and J ends lost 6 bases and 5 bases, in that order; junction bases with no gene match: 14. Germline-derived CDR1 and CDR2 are SGHTA and FQGNSA. CDR3 sequence (DNA): TGTGCCAGCAGAGCGGCCGCGGCTAGCGGGATCGACGAGCAGTACTTC. As protein: CASRAAAASGIDEQYF.

The rearrangement links TRBV7-9 to TRBJ2-7; D possibly corresponds to TRBD2 (6 bases). V gave up 11 bases and J gave up 6 bases, with 20 bases separating them. The V gene's germline CDR1 is SEHNR and CDR2 FQNEAQ (reference sequence). The CDR3 loop spans 13 amino acids. Here the CDR3 reads CAGGTRGTGEQYF. CDR3 DNA: TGTGCCGGCGGGACTCGGGGGACCGGCGAGCAGTACTTC. The whole variable domain, remainder taken from reference TRBV7-9 and TRBJ2-7, is DTGVSQNPRHKITKRGQNVTFRCDPISEHNRLYWYRQTLGQGPEFLTYFQNEAQLEKSRLLSDRFSAERPKGSFSTLEIQRTEQGDSAMYLCAGGTRGTGEQYFGPGTRLTVT.

The count of this clonotype is one. This may arise from a read error, as a much more abundant clone is one base away. V and J are TRBV9 and TRBJ2-7, with TRBD1 matching 8 bases. Germline CDR1 is SGDLS and CDR2 is YYNGEE. The CDR3 contains 15 residues. V lost 4 bases and J lost 2; bases outside the gene matches: 8. The DNA for the CDR3 is TGTGCCAGCAGCCCTCGACAGGGGACAACCTACGAGCAGTACTTC. It translates to CASSPRQGTTYEQYF.

This clonotype was seen at least ten times. The chain is built from TRBV6-5 and TRBJ1-5; a possible D gene is TRBD1 (5 bases). This CDR3 contains 15 residues. Looked up from germline, CDR1 is MNHEY and CDR2 is SVGAGI. V lost 8 bases, J lost 4 bases, and 18 bases lay in between. Here the CDR3 DNA reads TGTGCCAGCCGTTTAGGGGAGGGATCTAATCAGCCCCAGCATTTT. This sequence encodes CASRLGEGSNQPQHF.

The table lists this clonotype with many counts. The chain combines TRBV2 with TRBJ1-2, with D hard to call. The CDR3 spans 13 residues. Germline lookup yields CDR1 SNHLY and CDR2 FYNNEI. The V end was cut by 1 base, the J end by 0 bases, with 3 bases between. The CDR3 sequence is CASSEVTNYGYTF. For the CDR3, the DNA is TGTGCCAGCAGTGAAGTGACTAACTATGGCTACACCTTC.

Regarding this clonotype: One junction end does not reproduce the germline sequence, and a read error may be involved. The gene calls are TRBV19 and TRBJ1-5; D gene ambiguous. Germline V gene data show CDR1 as LNHDA and CDR2 as SQIVND (reference sequence). This CDR3 is built from 17 residues. DNA of the CDR3: TGTGCCAGTACACTCCGACCGCGGGATTATAGCAATCAGCCCCAGCCTTTT. Translated: CASTLRPRDYSNQPQPF.

This clonotype was seen only a few times. The chain recombines TRBV6-6 with TRBJ1-5, with a tentative D call TRBD1 (5 bases). Per the germline V gene, CDR1 is MNHNY and CDR2 is SVGAGI (reference sequence). The CDR3 loop spans 13 amino acids. Trimming shortened V by 1 base and J by 7 bases, and 8 bases separated the two germline ends. CDR3 DNA sequence: TGTGCCAGCAGTTACTTCGGGGGACAGCCCCAGCATTTT. This codes for CASSYFGGQPQHF.

The V and J genes are TRBV9 and TRBJ2-6; possibly TRBD1 or TRBD2 for D (5 bases each). Between the trimmed V and J ends, which lost 0 bases and 0 bases, there was a span of 25 bases. CDR3 size: 22 residues. Germline V gives CDR1 SGDLS, CDR2 YYNGEE. The CDR3 here is CASSVATPGSGPLASGANVLTF. The CDR3 DNA follows: TGTGCCAGCAGCGTAGCTACTCCGGGCTCGGGACCCCTCGCCTCTGGGGCCAACGTCCTGACTTTC.

The rearrangement joins TRBV5-6 to TRBJ1-1; D gene unclear. Germline loops: CDR1 SGHDT, CDR2 YYEEEE. The V and J ends lost 2 bases and 6 bases respectively, with 8 bases between them. CDR3 length: 12 amino acids. In DNA, the CDR3 is TGTGCCAGCAGCTTATTTGGGGCTGAAGCTTTCTTT. Translating it yields CASSLFGAEAFF.

The J gene is TRBJ1-6, the V gene TRBV20-1, with D possibly matching TRBD1 (5 bases). The germline CDR1 and CDR2 sequences are DFQATT and SNEGSKA (reference sequence). The CDR3 spans 16 residues. Between the trimmed V and J ends, which lost 0 bases and 7 bases, there was a span of 16 bases. CDR3: CSAREGYAGRNSPLHF. The CDR3 nucleotides read TGCAGTGCTAGAGAAGGGTACGCAGGGAGGAATTCACCCCTCCACTTT.

This clonotype was counted only a few times. This chain links TRBV29-1 with TRBJ2-1; D is possibly TRBD1 (6 bases). CDR1 and CDR2 (germline): SQVTM, ANQGSEA. Between the trimmed V and J ends, which lost 2 bases and 5 bases, there was a span of 10 bases. The CDR3 has 13 residues. For the CDR3, the DNA is TGCAGCGTTGAACCCCAGGGGAACAATGAGCAGTTCTTC. It codes for CSVEPQGNNEQFF.

The CDR3 DNA reads TGCAGTGCTCCGGGTTGGGGCCTAGCGGTCACAGATACGCAGTATTTT. Translating it yields CSAPGWGLAVTDTQYF. The chain links TRBV20-1 to TRBJ2-3; 7 positions match TRBD2. The CDR3 contains 16 residues. Trimming at V came to 5 bases and at J to 2 bases, leaving 13 bases not matched to a gene. The germline CDR1 and CDR2 sequences are DFQATT and SNEGSKA (reference sequence).